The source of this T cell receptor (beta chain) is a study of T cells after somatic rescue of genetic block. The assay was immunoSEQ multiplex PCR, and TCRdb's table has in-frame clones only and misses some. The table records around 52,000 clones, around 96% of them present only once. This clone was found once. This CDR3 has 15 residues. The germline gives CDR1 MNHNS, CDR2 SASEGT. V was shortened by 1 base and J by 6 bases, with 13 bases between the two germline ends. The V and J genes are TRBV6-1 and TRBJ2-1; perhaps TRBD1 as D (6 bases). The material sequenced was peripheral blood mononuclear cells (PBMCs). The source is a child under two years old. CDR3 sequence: CASSEGWGRGNEQFF. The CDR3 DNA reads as TGTGCCAGCAGTGAAGGGTGGGGGCGAGGCAATGAGCAGTTCTTC.